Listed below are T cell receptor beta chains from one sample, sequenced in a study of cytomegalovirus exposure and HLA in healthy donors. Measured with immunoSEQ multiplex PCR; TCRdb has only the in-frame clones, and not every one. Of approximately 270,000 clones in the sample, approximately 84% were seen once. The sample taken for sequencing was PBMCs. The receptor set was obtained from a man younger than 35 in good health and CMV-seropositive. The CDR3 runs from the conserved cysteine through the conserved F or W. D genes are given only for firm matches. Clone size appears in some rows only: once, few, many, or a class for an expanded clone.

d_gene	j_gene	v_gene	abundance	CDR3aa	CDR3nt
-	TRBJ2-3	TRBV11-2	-	CASSSASSSVGTDTQYF	TGTGCCAGCAGTTCCGCCTCCTCTAGCGTCGGCACAGATACGCAGTATTTT
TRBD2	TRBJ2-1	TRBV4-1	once	CASSQGLAGGPYNEQFF	TGCGCCAGCAGCCAAGGACTAGCGGGAGGTCCCTACAATGAGCAGTTCTTC
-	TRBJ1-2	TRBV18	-	CASSPMGAGAPANYGYTF	TGTGCCAGCTCACCAATGGGGGCAGGGGCCCCAGCTAACTATGGCTACACCTTC
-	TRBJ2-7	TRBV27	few	CASSLDGYEQYF	TGTGCCAGCAGTTTAGATGGTTACGAGCAGTACTTC
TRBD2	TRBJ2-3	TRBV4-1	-	CASSLLTSGADTQYF	TGCGCCAGCAGCCTACTGACTAGCGGTGCGGATACGCAGTATTTT
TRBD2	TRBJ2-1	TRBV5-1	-	CATRSGRGDEQFF	TGCGCCACCCGCAGCGGGAGGGGGGATGAGCAGTTCTTC
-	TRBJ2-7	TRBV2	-	CASSPLLEQYF	TGTGCCAGCAGCCCCCTCCTCGAGCAGTACTTC
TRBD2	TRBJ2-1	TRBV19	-	CASSTPGLDYNEQFF	TGTGCCAGTAGTACACCGGGACTAGATTACAATGAGCAGTTCTTC
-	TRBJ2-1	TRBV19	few	CATLRGQDSNEQFF	TGTGCCACCCTTCGGGGGCAGGATAGCAATGAGCAGTTCTTC
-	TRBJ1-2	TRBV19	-	CASSITEGYGYTF	TGTGCCAGTAGTATTACAGAAGGATATGGCTACACCTTC
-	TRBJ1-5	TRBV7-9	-	CASSSGGSSNQPQHF	TGTGCCAGCAGCTCCGGGGGGAGTTCTAATCAGCCCCAGCATTTT
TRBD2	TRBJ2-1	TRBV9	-	CASSDNAREGGDEQFF	TGTGCCAGCAGCGACAATGCGCGGGAGGGCGGGGATGAGCAGTTCTTC
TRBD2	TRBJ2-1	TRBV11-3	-	CASSVTSGRANYNEQFF	TGTGCCAGCAGCGTGACGAGCGGGAGGGCCAACTACAATGAGCAGTTCTTC
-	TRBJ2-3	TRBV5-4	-	CASSLAPGVTDTQYF	TGTGCCAGCAGCTTGGCCCCAGGGGTGACAGATACGCAGTATTTT
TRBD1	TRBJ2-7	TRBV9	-	CASSATGTGTYEQYF	TGTGCCAGCAGCGCGACCGGGACAGGGACCTACGAGCAGTACTTC
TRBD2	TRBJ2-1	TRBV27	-	CASSSLGRTSSYNEQFF	TGTGCCAGCAGTTCTCTCGGGAGGACGAGCTCCTACAATGAGCAGTTCTTC
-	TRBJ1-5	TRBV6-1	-	CAAQPPRNQPQHF	TGTGCCGCCCAGCCCCCGCGTAATCAGCCCCAGCATTTT
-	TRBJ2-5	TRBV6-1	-	CASSPGVKETQYF	TGTGCCAGCAGTCCCGGGGTAAAAGAGACCCAGTACTTC
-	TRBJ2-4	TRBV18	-	CASSPGNSKNIQYF	TGTGCCAGCTCACCAGGGAATTCCAAAAACATTCAGTACTTC
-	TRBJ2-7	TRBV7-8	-	CASSLVGLSAEQYF	TGTGCCAGCAGCTTAGTAGGACTATCGGCCGAGCAGTACTTC
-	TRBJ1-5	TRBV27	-	CASSPSFNQPQHF	TGTGCCAGCAGCCCTAGTTTCAATCAGCCCCAGCATTTT
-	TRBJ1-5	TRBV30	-	CAWSGPGGQPQHF	TGTGCCTGGAGTGGGCCCGGCGGACAGCCCCAGCATTTT
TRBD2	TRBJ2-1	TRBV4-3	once	CASSQVRTSGRNEQFF	TGCGCCAGCAGCCAAGTCCGGACTAGCGGGAGGAATGAGCAGTTCTTC
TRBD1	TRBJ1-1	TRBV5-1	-	CASSLQGADTEAFF	TGCGCCAGCAGCTTACAGGGGGCGGACACTGAAGCTTTCTTT
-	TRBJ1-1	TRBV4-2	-	CASSHLIGGVNEAFF	TGTGCCAGCAGCCATCTGATAGGAGGAGTAAATGAAGCTTTCTTT
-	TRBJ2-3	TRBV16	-	CASSQSGKDTQYF	TGTGCCAGCAGCCAATCCGGGAAGGATACGCAGTATTTT
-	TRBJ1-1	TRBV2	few	CAIGGQNTEAFF	TGTGCCATCGGCGGACAGAACACTGAAGCTTTCTTT
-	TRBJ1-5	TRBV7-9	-	CASSLGAGRLDQPQHF	TGTGCCAGCAGCTTAGGGGCGGGGAGGCTGGATCAGCCCCAGCATTTT
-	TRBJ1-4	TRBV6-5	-	CASSYSGGVGEKLFF	TGTGCCAGCAGTTACTCGGGAGGCGTGGGCGAAAAACTGTTTTTT
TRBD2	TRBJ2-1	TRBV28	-	CASSPGTSGRRDEQFF	TGTGCCAGCAGCCCAGGGACTAGCGGGAGGAGGGATGAGCAGTTCTTC
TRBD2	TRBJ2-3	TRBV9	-	CASSVTAGDLDTQYF	TGTGCCAGCAGCGTAACCGCGGGAGACCTAGATACGCAGTATTTT
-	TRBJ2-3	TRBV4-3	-	CASSQDGGGTSTDTQYF	TGCGCCAGCAGCCAAGATGGGGGCGGGACCTCCACAGATACGCAGTATTTT
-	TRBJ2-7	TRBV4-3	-	CASSQDNAERSYEQYF	TGCGCCAGCAGCCAAGATAACGCGGAAAGGTCCTACGAGCAGTACTTC
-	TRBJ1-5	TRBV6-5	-	CASRVTESNQPQHF	TGTGCCAGCAGGGTTACAGAGAGCAATCAGCCCCAGCATTTT
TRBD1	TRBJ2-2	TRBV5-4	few	CASNQGGQINTGELFF	TGTGCCAGCAACCAAGGGGGACAGATTAACACCGGGGAGCTGTTTTTT
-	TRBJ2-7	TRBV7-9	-	CASSPRTSYEQYF	TGTGCCAGCAGCCCCCGAACTAGCTACGAGCAGTACTTC
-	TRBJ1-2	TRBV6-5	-	CASSYGGHDSNYGYTF	TGTGCCAGCAGTTACGGGGGTCACGACTCTAACTATGGCTACACCTTC
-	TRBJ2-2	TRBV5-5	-	CASSLDTATGELFF	TGTGCCAGCAGCTTGGACACAGCCACCGGGGAGCTGTTTTTT
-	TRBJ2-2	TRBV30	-	CAWSVGNTGELFF	TGTGCCTGGAGTGTAGGGAACACCGGGGAGCTGTTTTTT
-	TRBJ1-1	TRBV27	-	CASSLSQATEAFF	TGTGCCAGCAGTTTATCCCAGGCGACTGAAGCTTTCTTT
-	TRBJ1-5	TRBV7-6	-	CASSAYSNQPQHF	TGTGCCAGCAGCGCCTATAGCAATCAGCCCCAGCATTTT
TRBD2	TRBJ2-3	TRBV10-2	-	CASRIAGGPNRTDTQYF	TGCGCCAGCAGAATAGCGGGAGGGCCGAACCGCACAGATACGCAGTATTTT
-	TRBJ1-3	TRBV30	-	CAWSEYGNTIYF	TGTGCCTGGAGTGAGTACGGAAACACCATATATTTT
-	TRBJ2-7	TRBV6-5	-	CASSTSLGYEQYF	TGTGCCAGCAGCACAAGTCTGGGGTACGAGCAGTACTTC
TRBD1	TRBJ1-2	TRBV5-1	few	CASTRDRGYGYTF	TGCGCCAGTACCCGGGACAGGGGCTATGGCTACACCTTC
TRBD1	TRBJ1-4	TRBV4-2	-	CASSQGTGVNEKLFF	TGTGCCAGCAGCCAAGGGACAGGGGTTAATGAAAAACTGTTTTTT
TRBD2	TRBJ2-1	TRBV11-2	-	CASTLLAGVLNEQFF	TGTGCCAGCACCTTACTAGCGGGAGTTCTCAATGAGCAGTTCTTC
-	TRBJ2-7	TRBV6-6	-	CASSSGDHEQYF	TGTGCCAGCAGTTCCGGGGACCACGAGCAGTACTTC